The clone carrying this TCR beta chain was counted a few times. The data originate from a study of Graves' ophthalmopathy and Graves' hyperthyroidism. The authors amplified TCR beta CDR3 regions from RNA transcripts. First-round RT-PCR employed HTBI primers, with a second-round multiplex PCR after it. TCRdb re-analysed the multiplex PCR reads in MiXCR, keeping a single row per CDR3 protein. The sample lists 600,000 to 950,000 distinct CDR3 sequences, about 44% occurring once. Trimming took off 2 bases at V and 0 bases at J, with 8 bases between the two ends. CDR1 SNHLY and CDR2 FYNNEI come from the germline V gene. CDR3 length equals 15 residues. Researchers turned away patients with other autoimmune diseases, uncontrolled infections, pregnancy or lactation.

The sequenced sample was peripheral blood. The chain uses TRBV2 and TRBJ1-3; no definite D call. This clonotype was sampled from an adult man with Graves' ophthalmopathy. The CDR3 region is CASSEFYSSGNTIYF. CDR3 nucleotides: TGTGCCAGCAGTGAATTTTATTCCTCTGGAAACACCATATATTTT.